What follows describes a single TCR beta chain. Its antigen remains unknown. This entry belongs to a study of vaccination and CD4 T cells after COVID-19. With the Oncomine TCR Beta short-read assay, DNA from cultured CD4+ T cells was sequenced. TCRdb ran MiXCR on the PCR reads and lists one entry per CDR3 protein. Of approximately 18,000 distinct CDR3 sequences in the sample, about 60% were seen once. As for treatment: approximately 9-day PBMC culture with coronavirus spike peptide pools or control peptides (ViraFEST assay). The germline CDR1 and CDR2 sequences are LNHNV and YYDKDF (reference sequence). The CDR3 contains 15 residues. V was pared by 0 bases and J by 2 bases, with 10 bases between.

The TCR was taken from a human donor who had recovered from COVID-19. Sequenced sample: CD4+ T cells from blood, cultured in vitro. The chain carries TRBV15 and TRBJ2-5; no clear D gene. The CDR3 DNA reads as TGTGCCACCAGCAGAGATCCAGGCAGTCAAGAGACCCAGTACTTC. Translation gives CATSRDPGSQETQYF.